This entry concerns a single T cell receptor beta chain. The antigen is unknown. The source of the sample is a study of tissue T cells after allogeneic stem cell transplantation. Study as a whole: Several unmodified and three CD34-selected T-cell-depleted grafts went to graft-versus-host disease patients. Study observations and caveats: Few T cell clones were shared across patients, but motif clusters showed tissue-specific shared signatures. Only a limited share of tissue TCRs appeared in blood or spleen.

Adult allogeneic hematopoietic cell transplant recipients with steroid-refractory graft-versus-host disease were prospectively enrolled for research autopsy. Sequencing was performed with immunoSEQ multiplex PCR; in TCRdb, only in-frame clones are kept and a portion is missing. The profile shows approximately 1,500 clones, about 65% of them singletons. The CDR3 runs 15 residues. V shed 5 bases and J shed 2 bases, with 15 bases lying between them. Looked up from germline, CDR1 is MNHEY and CDR2 is SVGAGI. Sequences were derived from spleen tissue, sampled at autopsy. This sequence originates from a male patient aged 60 or over with steroid-refractory graft-versus-host disease after an allogeneic stem cell transplant. Part of the T cell pool may stem from the graft donor. The chain employs TRBV6-5 and TRBJ1-2, with TRBD1 as a possible D gene (6 bases). CDR3 amino acids: CASSRDNRANYGYTF. CDR3 in DNA: TGTGCCAGCAGTCGAGATAACAGGGCGAACTATGGCTACACCTTC.